This T cell receptor beta chain was profiled in a study of PD-1 blockade in classical Hodgkin lymphoma. Background on the study: Every 2 weeks, patients got 3 mg/kg intravenous nivolumab.

TCRdb keeps only in-frame clones here, not all; method: immunoSEQ multiplex PCR. This repertoire shows 25,000 to 30,000 clones, approximately 79% found once; its top ten account for roughly 0.57%. Study-level results: Newly diagnosed patients were reported to start with lower TCR diversity than healthy donors. Researchers reported that CD4+ TCR diversity, though not CD8+, rose significantly by C4D1.

The sample's time point: cycle 4 day 1 (C4D1), after 5 to 7 weeks of nivolumab. Autologous stem cell transplantation was followed by relapse in every patient, and brentuximab vedotin exposure varied. Negative selection with magnetic separation was used to purify CD4+ T cells from thawed PBMCs. Patients' outcomes at their best amounted to complete response, partial response or progressive disease. Of note for this clone: Antigen: not known.

This CDR3 spans 15 amino acids. Germline trimming cut 5 bases from V and 2 bases from J; bases unmatched to any gene: 7. Germline CDR1 SGHAT, CDR2 FQNNGV. The sample consisted of CD4+ T cells from blood, taken before the fourth cycle of nivolumab. V and J are TRBV11-2 and TRBJ2-7; 9 bases are shared with TRBD2. The origin of this receptor is a human donor with classical Hodgkin lymphoma. The chain's CDR3 is CASSILAGLAYEQYF. Here the CDR3 DNA reads TGTGCCAGCAGCATACTAGCGGGCCTCGCCTACGAGCAGTACTTC.